These T cell receptor beta chains were read from a single sample in a study of shared clonotypes between healthy human individuals. This table comes from immunoSEQ multiplex PCR, and its TCRdb copy is limited to in-frame clones, with some not included. The table shows a few million clones, with around nine tenths occurring only once. Sequences were obtained from naive CD4+ T cells sorted from blood. These receptors all stem from a man aged 18 to 30 in good health. Both conserved end residues are part of each CDR3. D genes are given only for firm matches. Not every row has a clone size; where given, it reads once, few, many or a size class.

D,length,V,size,J,CDR3,DNA
TRBD1,14,TRBV2,-,TRBJ2-7,CASSLAGGPYEQYF,TGTGCCAGCAGTTTGGCAGGGGGACCCTACGAGCAGTACTTC
-,14,TRBV28,-,TRBJ1-3,CASSLGGRVNTIYF,TGTGCCAGCAGTTTAGGGGGTCGGGTTAACACCATATATTTT
-,16,TRBV19,-,TRBJ2-6,CASILPWPMGANVLTF,TGTGCCAGCATCCTCCCCTGGCCCATGGGGGCCAACGTCCTGACTTTC
-,14,TRBV10-1,-,TRBJ2-1,CASSEFRGINEQFF,TGCGCCAGCAGTGAGTTCAGGGGTATCAATGAGCAGTTCTTC
TRBD2,15,TRBV7-2,-,TRBJ2-7,CASSAPGLAAYEQYF,TGTGCCAGCAGCGCACCGGGACTAGCGGCCTACGAGCAGTACTTC
-,16,TRBV9,once,TRBJ2-5,CASSVATGYLQETQYF,TGTGCCAGCAGCGTAGCTACGGGCTACCTCCAAGAGACCCAGTACTTC
TRBD2,16,TRBV9,-,TRBJ2-1,CASSSPKTSVYNEQFF,TGTGCCAGCAGCTCCCCAAAGACTAGCGTTTACAATGAGCAGTTCTTC
-,14,TRBV6-1,once,TRBJ2-7,CASSESGGGYEQYF,TGTGCCAGCAGTGAATCCGGGGGCGGCTACGAGCAGTACTTC
-,14,TRBV19,-,TRBJ2-7,CASSIGGSSYEQYF,TGTGCCAGTAGTATAGGGGGGTCCTCCTACGAGCAGTACTTC
TRBD1,18,TRBV28,-,TRBJ2-6,CASSRGQRTFSGANVLTF,TGTGCCAGCAGTAGGGGACAGCGGACTTTCTCTGGGGCCAACGTCCTGACTTTC
TRBD2,15,TRBV14,-,TRBJ2-5,CASSQPGGSGETQYF,TGTGCCAGCAGCCAACCGGGGGGATCAGGAGAGACCCAGTACTTC
TRBD1,16,TRBV13,-,TRBJ2-3,CASSSIRDSDTDTQYF,TGTGCCAGCAGCTCGATCCGGGACAGCGACACAGATACGCAGTATTTT
TRBD2,17,TRBV10-1,-,TRBJ2-3,CASSGQPSGVSTDTQYF,TGCGCCAGCAGTGGCCAACCTAGCGGGGTAAGCACAGATACGCAGTATTTT
-,14,TRBV14,-,TRBJ2-5,CASSHRLLQETQYF,TGTGCCAGCAGCCATCGCCTACTACAGGAGACCCAGTACTTC